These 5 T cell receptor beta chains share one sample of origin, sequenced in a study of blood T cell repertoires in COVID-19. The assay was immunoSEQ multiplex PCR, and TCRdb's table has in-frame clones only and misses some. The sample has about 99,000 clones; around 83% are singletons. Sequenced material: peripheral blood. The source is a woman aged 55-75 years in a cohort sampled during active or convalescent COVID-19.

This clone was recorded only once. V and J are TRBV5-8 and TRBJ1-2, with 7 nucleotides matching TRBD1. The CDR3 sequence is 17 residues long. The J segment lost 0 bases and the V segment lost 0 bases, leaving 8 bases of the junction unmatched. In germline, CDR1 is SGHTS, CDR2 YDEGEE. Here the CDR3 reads CASSLVIRGDSNYGYTF. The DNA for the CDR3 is TGTGCCAGCAGCTTGGTTATCAGGGGGGATTCTAACTATGGCTACACCTTC.

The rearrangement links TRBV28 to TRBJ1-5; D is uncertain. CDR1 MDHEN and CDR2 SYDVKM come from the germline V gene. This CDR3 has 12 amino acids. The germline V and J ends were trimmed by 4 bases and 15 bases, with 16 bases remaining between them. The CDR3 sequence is CASSSPGKGRHF. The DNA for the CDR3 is TGTGCCAGCAGTTCTCCGGGGAAAGGGCGGCATTTT.

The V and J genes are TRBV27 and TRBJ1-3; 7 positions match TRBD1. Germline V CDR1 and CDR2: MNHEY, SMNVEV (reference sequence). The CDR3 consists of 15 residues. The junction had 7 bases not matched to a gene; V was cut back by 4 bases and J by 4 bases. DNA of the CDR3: TGTGCCAGCAGTTCGGGACAGTCGGGAGGAAACACCATATATTTT. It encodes CASSSGQSGGNTIYF.

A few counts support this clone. CDR3 sequence reads: CASSLDAGGLTDGYTF. DNA for the CDR3: TGCGCCAGCAGCTTGGACGCAGGGGGCTTAACTGATGGCTACACCTTC. This chain connects TRBV5-1 to TRBJ1-2; 8 nucleotides align to TRBD1. Looked up from germline, CDR1 is SGHRS and CDR2 is YFSETQ. CDR3 length: 16 amino acids. V shed 0 bases, J shed 6 bases, and the junction held 10 bases outside the gene matches.

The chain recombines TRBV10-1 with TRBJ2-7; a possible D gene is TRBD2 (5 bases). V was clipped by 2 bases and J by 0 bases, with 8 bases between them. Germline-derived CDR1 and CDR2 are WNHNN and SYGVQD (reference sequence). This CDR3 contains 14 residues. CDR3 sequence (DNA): TGCGCCAGCAGTGAGGGACTTAGCTCCTACGAGCAGTACTTC. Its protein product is CASSEGLSSYEQYF.